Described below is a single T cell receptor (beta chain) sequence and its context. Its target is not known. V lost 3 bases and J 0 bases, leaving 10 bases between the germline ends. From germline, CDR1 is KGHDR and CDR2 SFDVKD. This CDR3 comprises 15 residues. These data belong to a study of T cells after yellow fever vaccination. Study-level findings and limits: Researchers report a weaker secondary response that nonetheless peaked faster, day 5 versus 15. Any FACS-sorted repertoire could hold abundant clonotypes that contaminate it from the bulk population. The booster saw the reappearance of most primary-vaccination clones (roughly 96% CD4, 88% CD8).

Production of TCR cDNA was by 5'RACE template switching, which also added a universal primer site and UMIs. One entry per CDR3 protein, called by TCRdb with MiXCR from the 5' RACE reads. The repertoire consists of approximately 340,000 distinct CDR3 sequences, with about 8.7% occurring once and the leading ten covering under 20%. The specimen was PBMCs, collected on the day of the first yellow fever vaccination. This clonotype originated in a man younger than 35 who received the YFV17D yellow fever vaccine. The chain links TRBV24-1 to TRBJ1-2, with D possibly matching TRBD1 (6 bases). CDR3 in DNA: TGTGCCACCAGTGATGCCAGGGGTCCTAACTATGGCTACACCTTC. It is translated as CATSDARGPNYGYTF.